This T cell receptor (beta chain) appears in the sequencing data of a study of blood T cell dynamics during melanoma immunotherapy. Overall study: Patients with metastatic melanoma got pembrolizumab or nivolumab-ipilimumab as first-line care.

General study findings and limits: It remained unknown if the driving T cell clones were melanoma-specific. Among sorted CD8+ subsets, immune-effector cells had the highest clonality and cell-free DNA similarity.

Documented time point: week 3, after first cycle of checkpoint inhibitor. Comment on this clone: Antigen unknown.

The V gene end was trimmed by 6 bases and the J gene end by 1 base; junction bases not matched to a gene: 5. This CDR3 comprises 14 residues. Germline V gives CDR1 MDHEN, CDR2 SYDVKM. The method was immunoSEQ multiplex PCR; TCRdb's version includes in-frame clones alone and lacks a portion of them. The repertoire holds over 1,500 clones, with 90% to 95% as singletons. The TCR sequence derives from a human donor with melanoma. Sample: effector memory CD8+ T cells from blood, taken from a patient treated with checkpoint blockade. The chain couples TRBV28 to TRBJ2-7, with 8 bases fitting TRBD2. This CDR3 reads CASRSGSKSYEQYF. In nucleotides, the CDR3 is TGTGCCAGCAGGAGCGGGAGTAAGTCCTACGAGCAGTACTTC.